The next 32 T cell receptor beta chains were all read from a single sample in a study of blood T cells in healthy people across ages. For the second PCR, which ran for 7 to 11 cycles, a sample-barcoded 5' primer and a J-beta primer mix were used. TCRdb reprocessed the 5' RACE reads with MiXCR, giving one entry per CDR3 protein. The repertoire holds 600,000 or so distinct CDR3 sequences, with roughly 31% as singletons. Sequenced: blood. The receptors shown here come from an elderly woman in good health.

In this sample, this clonotype turned up many times. The chain is built from TRBV29-1 and TRBJ1-2; 10 bases fit TRBD1. The CDR3 is 12 residues long. CDR1 and CDR2 (germline): SQVTM, ANQGSEA. V shed 4 bases, J shed 8 bases, and the junction held 4 bases outside the gene matches. The CDR3 region is CSVGQGAGGYTF. CDR3 nucleotide sequence: TGCAGCGTTGGACAGGGGGCAGGGGGCTACACCTTC.

This rearrangement joins TRBV6-6 to TRBJ1-4, with TRBD1 identical over 9 bases. Unmatched junction bases numbered 7, after V lost 0 bases and J lost 8 bases. This CDR3 spans 16 amino acids. Germline V gene data show CDR1 as MNHNY and CDR2 as SVGAGI (reference sequence). CDR3 sequence: CASSYSQGQGPEKLFF. The CDR3 DNA follows: TGTGCCAGCAGTTACTCGCAGGGACAGGGCCCCGAAAAACTGTTTTTT.

A word on this clonotype: This may stem from a read error, because a much larger clone lies one nucleotide away. This chain connects TRBV3-1 to TRBJ1-2, with TRBD1 matching 9 bases. CDR1 is LGHDT and CDR2 is YNNKEL in the germline V gene (reference sequence). V lost 1 base to trimming and J lost 6 bases; unmatched junction nucleotides: 9. CDR3 size: 16 residues. The CDR3, as DNA: TGTGCCAGCAGCCAAGGGGGGGGACAGGGCCAAAATGGCTACACCTTC. Translation: CASSQGGGQGQNGYTF.

This clonotype was seen a handful of times. V usage is TRBV29-1 and J usage is TRBJ1-1, with D possibly being TRBD1 (5 bases). This CDR3 has 15 amino acids. Per germline, CDR1 SQVTM and CDR2 ANQGSEA. The V end lost 3 bases, the J end lost 4 bases, and 18 bases lay between the germline ends. This chain's CDR3 is CSVEPAGQGGTEAFF. In DNA form, the CDR3 reads TGCAGCGTTGAGCCCGCGGGGCAGGGAGGCACTGAAGCTTTCTTT.

A few counts support this clonotype. The V call is TRBV6-1, the J call TRBJ2-1, with 9 bases aligning to TRBD1. The germline V gene has CDR1 MNHNS and CDR2 SASEGT. The J segment lost 10 bases and the V segment lost 2 bases, leaving 9 bases of the junction unmatched. The CDR3 sequence is 15 residues long. The DNA for the CDR3 is TGTGCCAGCAGTGAATCACGGACAGGGGCCTACGAGCAGTTCTTC. As protein: CASSESRTGAYEQFF.

The chain links TRBV7-2 to TRBJ2-1, with 10 bases matching TRBD1. The V gene's germline CDR1 is SGHTA and CDR2 FQGNSA. CDR3 length: 16 amino acids. V gave up 1 base and J gave up 8 bases; unmatched junction bases: 8. The CDR3, as DNA: TGTGCCAGCAGCTTAGGGACAGGGGGAGCATGCGATGAGCAGTTCTTC. It translates to CASSLGTGGACDEQFF.

The chain links TRBV20-1 to TRBJ2-3; no clear D. CDR3 length: 13 residues. Germline V CDR1 and CDR2: DFQATT, SNEGSKA (reference sequence). Trimming removed 3 bases from V and 4 bases from J, with 11 bases in between. This CDR3 is CSARGSAADTQYF. DNA of the CDR3: TGCAGTGCTAGGGGGTCTGCCGCAGATACGCAGTATTTT.

Remarks on this clonotype: A much larger clone is a single base away; this may be a read error. V usage is TRBV7-2 and J usage is TRBJ1-5; D may be TRBD1 (5 bases). Germline CDR1 and CDR2: SGHTA and FQGNSA. The CDR3 spans 18 residues. The CDR3 is CASSPDGTRARSNQPQNF. The CDR3 DNA reads as TGTGCCAGCAGCCCGGACGGGACTCGGGCTAGAAGCAATCAGCCCCAGAATTTT.

The table lists this clonotype with many counts. V and J are TRBV24-1 and TRBJ1-4; D is unresolved. This CDR3 region has 15 residues. Germline V gene lookup returns CDR1 KGHDR and CDR2 SFDVKD. The V end lost 1 base, the J end lost 8 bases, and 13 bases lay between the germline ends. CDR3 in amino acids: CATSDFATQQEKLFF. CDR3 nucleotide sequence: TGTGCCACCAGTGATTTCGCAACGCAGCAGGAAAAACTGTTTTTT.

This clonotype was observed at least ten times. The rearrangement links TRBV5-1 to TRBJ2-5; TRBD2 matches at 15 bases. V lost 3 bases to trimming and J lost 2 bases; unmatched junction nucleotides: 8. The CDR3 extends over 18 amino acids. The germline V gene encodes CDR1 SGHRS and CDR2 YFSETQ. The chain's CDR3 is CASSSGLAGGPKQETQYF. CDR3 sequence (DNA): TGCGCCAGCAGCTCGGGACTAGCGGGGGGCCCCAAACAAGAGACCCAGTACTTC.

The genes are TRBV6-1 and TRBJ2-2; D could derive from TRBD1 or TRBD2 (5 bases each). Trimming left V 10 bases short and J 5 bases short, with 20 bases between. CDR3 length: 15 residues. Germline V gives CDR1 MNHNS, CDR2 SASEGT. CDR3 DNA sequence: TGTGCCACCGTATCGCCGGGACGAGTTACCGGGGAGCTGTTTTTT. It translates to CATVSPGRVTGELFF.

The chain links TRBV5-1 to TRBJ2-1; possibly TRBD2 for D (6 bases). This CDR3 contains 14 residues. Germline CDR1 reads SGHRS; CDR2 reads YFSETQ. V lost 5 bases, J lost 2 bases, and 11 bases lay in between. The CDR3 DNA sequence: TGCGCCAGCAGATCGGGAGTTGCCTACAATGAGCAGTTCTTC. Its translation: CASRSGVAYNEQFF. The complete variable domain, with remaining parts taken from reference TRBV5-1 and TRBJ2-1, reads KAGVTQTPRYLIKTRGQQVTLSCSPISGHRSVSWYQQTPGQGLQFLFEYFSETQRNKGNFPGRFSGRQFSNSRSEMNVSTLELGDSALYLCASRSGVAYNEQFFGPGTRLTVL.

As for this clonotype: The germline gene is not matched at one end of the junction; a read error may be the cause. The V call is TRBV14, the J call TRBJ2-5; TRBD1 matches 9 bases. CDR1 is SGHDN and CDR2 is FVKESK in the germline V gene. The CDR3 sequence is 15 residues long. The CDR3 DNA reads TGTACCAGCAGCCAATACAGGGGGCGGCAAGAGACCCAGTACTTC. It codes for CTSSQYRGRQETQYF.

The V gene is TRBV7-2, the J gene TRBJ1-5, with D possibly TRBD1 on 6 matching bases. This CDR3 is 15 amino acids long. Trimming took off 1 base at V and 3 bases at J, with 10 bases between the two ends. Germline V gives CDR1 SGHTA, CDR2 FQGNSA. The CDR3 spells CASSLVRGINQPQHF. The CDR3 DNA reads as TGTGCCAGCAGCTTAGTGAGGGGGATCAATCAGCCCCAGCATTTT.

This clonotype showed up just a few times. Given a much more abundant clone one base away, this may be a read error. The chain carries TRBV6-2 or TRBV6-3 and TRBJ2-7; 11 bases line up with TRBD1. After removal of 7 bases from V and 7 bases from J, the junction contained 6 bases not matched to a gene. The CDR3 has 13 amino acids. Germline V gives CDR1 MNHEY, CDR2 SVGEGT. The CDR3 DNA reads as TGTGCCAGCAACCGGGACAGGGGGGATGAGCAGTACTTC. Translated, it gives CASNRDRGDEQYF.

This clonotype was recorded many times. This sequence joins TRBV2 and TRBJ1-1; D gene unclear. The CDR3 runs to 14 residues. Trimming pared 4 bases from V and 4 bases from J, leaving 13 bases between. Germline CDR1 is SNHLY and CDR2 is FYNNEI. CDR3 protein: CASSARGGSTEAFF. CDR3 coding DNA: TGTGCCAGCAGTGCAAGAGGAGGATCCACTGAAGCTTTCTTT.

Worth noting for this clonotype: This may be a read error, as it is one base from a much larger clone. The chain recombines TRBV12-3 or TRBV12-4 with TRBJ1-6, with D unclear. This CDR3 spans 13 amino acids. The DNA for the CDR3 is TGTGCCAGCACGCGGCAGTATAATTCACCCCCCCACTTT. This gives the protein CASTRQYNSPPHF.

This clonotype was seen at least ten times. This sequence joins TRBV6-6 and TRBJ2-5; 7 bases align to TRBD2. The CDR3 has 14 amino acids. Germline CDR1 is MNHNY and CDR2 is SVGAGI (reference sequence). V gave up 6 bases and J gave up 2 bases; unmatched junction bases: 6. CDR3 region: CASRDWGGQETQYF. CDR3 DNA: TGTGCCAGCAGAGACTGGGGGGGGCAAGAGACCCAGTACTTC.

This clonotype was observed many times. V usage is TRBV12-3 or TRBV12-4 and J usage is TRBJ2-5, with 11 bases matching TRBD2. V dropped 5 bases and J dropped 3; count of bases not matched to a gene: 8. The CDR3 is 16 residues long. The CDR3: CASSRNLLAGEETQYF. In nucleotides, the CDR3 is TGTGCCAGCAGTAGAAATCTACTAGCGGGGGAAGAGACCCAGTACTTC.

Regarding this clonotype: With a much larger clone just one base away, this may be a read error. This sequence joins TRBV5-1 and TRBJ1-4, with TRBD1 as a possible D gene (6 bases). Germline CDR1 and CDR2: SGHRS and YFSETQ. This CDR3 has 15 residues. The CDR3 here is CASSRTEPTNEKLYF. The CDR3, as DNA: TGCGCCAGCAGCCGGACAGAACCAACTAATGAAAAACTGTATTTT.

This clonotype was recorded at least ten times. This chain connects TRBV28 to TRBJ2-7, with 8 positions matching TRBD2. This CDR3 has 16 residues. Germline V gene sequence: CDR1 MDHEN, CDR2 SYDVKM. The V segment lost 3 bases and the J segment 1 base; nucleotides outside the gene matches: 8. The CDR3 loop is CASSFQLAELSYEQYF. The CDR3 bases are TGTGCCAGCAGTTTTCAACTAGCGGAACTTTCCTACGAGCAGTACTTC. Complete variable domain (other parts from reference TRBV28 and TRBJ2-7): DVKVTQSSRYLVKRTGEKVFLECVQDMDHENMFWYRQDPGLGLRLIYFSYDVKMKEKGDIPEGYSVSREKKERFSLILESASTNQTSMYLCASSFQLAELSYEQYFGPGTRLTVT.

As concerns this clonotype: Relative to the germline gene, one junction end is altered; a read error may explain this. The V and J genes are TRBV7-3 and TRBJ2-1, with D tentatively TRBD2 (7 bases). Per germline, CDR1 SGHTA and CDR2 FQGTGA. This CDR3 region has 13 residues. The CDR3 nucleotides are TGTGCCAACAGCTTCGGGGGGCTAGAAAAGCAGTTCTTC. It specifies CANSFGGLEKQFF.

A word on this clonotype: At one end, the junction sequence differs from germline, possibly due to a read error. The rearrangement uses TRBV14 and TRBJ1-6; D remains unclear. This CDR3 region has 14 residues. Germline CDR1 is SGHDN and CDR2 is FVKESK. In DNA form, the CDR3 reads TGTACCAGCAGCGGAGCCGGACCGAATTCACCCCTCCACTTT. Protein product: CTSSGAGPNSPLHF.

This clonotype was counted once. This may come from a read error, since a much larger clone is one base off. The DNA for the CDR3 is TGTGCCAGCACCGCCAAGGCGTTGGGCAGTGGGCAGTACTTC. Encoded protein: CASTAKALGSGQYF. This chain uses TRBV2 with TRBJ2-5; unclear D gene. Trimming took 7 bases from V and 11 from J, leaving 23 bases between them. Germline-derived CDR1 and CDR2 are SNHLY and FYNNEI. The CDR3 is 14 amino acids.

On this clonotype: A much larger clone differs by one base, so this may be a read error. The V and J genes are TRBV20-1 and TRBJ2-5; 8 nucleotides match TRBD2. Looked up from germline, CDR1 is DFQATT and CDR2 is SNEGSKA (reference sequence). V lost 6 bases to trimming and J lost 3 bases; unmatched junction nucleotides: 12. The CDR3 loop spans 15 amino acids. DNA of the CDR3: TGCAGTGCCGCAAAACCTTCCGGGGGGGAAGAGACCCAGTACTTC. This encodes CSAAKPSGGEETQYF.

This clonotype was observed many times. This chain connects TRBV9 to TRBJ2-7; D is perhaps TRBD1 (6 bases). The CDR3 runs 15 residues. The germline V gene encodes CDR1 SGDLS and CDR2 YYNGEE. The V and J ends lost 0 bases and 0 bases respectively, with 10 bases between them. CDR3 in DNA: TGTGCCAGCAGCGTAGGGCAGGGGATCTCCTACGAGCAGTACTTC. It encodes CASSVGQGISYEQYF.

About this clonotype itself: A much larger clone sits a single nucleotide away, making a read error possible. This chain connects TRBV5-1 to TRBJ2-1; TRBD2 aligns across 8 bases. The J call is uncertain, as TRBJ2-7 better fits the DNA end. Germline values: CDR1 SGHRS, CDR2 YFSETQ. The CDR3 is 14 residues long. Here the CDR3 DNA reads TGCGCCAGCAGCTTGACTAGCGGTTACAATGAGCAGTACTTC. This gives the protein CASSLTSGYNEQYF.

To note about this clonotype: A much larger clone differs from this one at a single base, so this may be a read error. V gene TRBV11-2 combines with J gene TRBJ2-5, with D uncertain. The last part of the DNA fits TRBJ2-7 better; the J call may be wrong. Germline V gene data show CDR1 as SGHAT and CDR2 as FQNNGV. This CDR3 has 15 amino acids. This chain's CDR3 is CASSLDQQIDYEQYF. The CDR3 nucleotides read TGTGCCAGCAGCTTAGATCAACAGATTGACTACGAGCAGTACTTC.

This rearrangement joins TRBV30 to TRBJ1-5; TRBD1 might be the D (6 bases). Looked up from germline, CDR1 is GTSNPN and CDR2 is SVGIG (reference sequence). This CDR3 spans 14 amino acids. V lost 7 bases and J 0 bases, leaving 13 bases between the germline ends. The CDR3 loop is CASRLTGSNQPQHF. CDR3 sequence (DNA): TGTGCCTCTCGGCTGACAGGTAGCAATCAGCCCCAGCATTTT.

Details on this clonotype: This may stem from a read error, because a much larger clone lies one nucleotide away. The chain links TRBV5-5 to TRBJ2-5; 7 nucleotides agree with TRBD1. The J call could be wrong; TRBJ2-7 is a better fit for the DNA end. The CDR3 is made up of 15 amino acids. Germline CDR1 and CDR2: SGHKS and YYEKEE (reference sequence). The CDR3 protein is CASTLTGQTSYEQYF. The CDR3 nucleotides read TGTGCCAGCACCCTGACGGGACAGACGAGCTACGAGCAGTACTTC.

There are many counts of this clonotype. The chain couples TRBV7-2 to TRBJ2-1, with a possible D match to TRBD1 (5 bases). CDR3 length: 13 residues. Germline lookup yields CDR1 SGHTA and CDR2 FQGNSA. Trimming pared 4 bases from V and 10 bases from J, leaving 14 bases between. CDR3 sequence: CASSWTREAEQFF. The DNA for the CDR3 is TGTGCCAGCAGCTGGACCAGGGAAGCGGAGCAGTTCTTC.

Remarks on this clonotype: This may be a read error: a much more frequent sequence differs by one nucleotide. The chain uses TRBV12-3 or TRBV12-4 and TRBJ1-5; D is unresolved. This CDR3 is built from 17 residues. Trimming took off 5 bases at V and 2 bases at J, with 19 bases between the two ends. The CDR3 bases are TGTGCCAGCAGTAGGAGTAGAGGGAAGGAGGGCAATCAGCCCCAGCATTTT. Translation gives CASSRSRGKEGNQPQHF.